A single sample gave rise to the 18 T cell receptor beta chains below, sequenced in a study of shared clonotypes between healthy human individuals. Only in-frame clones appear in the TCRdb table, and some are missing; sequencing was by immunoSEQ multiplex PCR. The repertoire holds about 320,000 clones, with roughly 91% as singletons. Material: memory CD8+ T cells sorted from blood. Subset: CD45RO+ cells pooled with CCR7-negative TemRA cells. The receptors were gathered from a man aged 18 to 30 in good health.

V is TRBV27 and J is TRBJ1-2, with 8 bases identical to TRBD1. The CDR3 loop spans 15 amino acids. Germline V CDR1 and CDR2: MNHEY, SMNVEV (reference sequence). The V segment lost 5 bases and the J segment 2 bases; nucleotides outside the gene matches: 7. The CDR3 region has the DNA TGTGCCAGCAGTCTCGACAGGGGTGAGAACTATGGCTACACCTTC. Translating gives CASSLDRGENYGYTF.

The chain is built from TRBV6-5 and TRBJ2-1; 7 nucleotides align to TRBD1. Unmatched junction bases numbered 12, after V lost 10 bases and J lost 6 bases. Germline loops: CDR1 MNHEY, CDR2 SVGAGI. The CDR3 loop spans 14 amino acids. In DNA form, the CDR3 reads TGTGCCACTAAAAACGGACAGGTTAGCAATGAGCAGTTCTTC. This encodes CATKNGQVSNEQFF.

The chain combines TRBV11-2 with TRBJ2-1; TRBD1 matches 10 bases. J lost 7 bases, V lost 5 bases, and 11 bases had no gene match. CDR1 SGHAT and CDR2 FQNNGV come from the germline V gene. The CDR3 loop spans 16 amino acids. As DNA, the CDR3 is TGTGCCAGCAGCCCTGTACGGGGACAGGGGAAAAATGAGCAGTTCTTC. This encodes CASSPVRGQGKNEQFF.

This clone was seen a handful of times. V and J are TRBV7-9 and TRBJ1-2; 7 nucleotides align to TRBD1. The ends lost 5 bases at V and 6 bases at J; junction bases unmatched: 9. CDR3 length equals 14 residues. Germline-derived CDR1 and CDR2 are SEHNR and FQNEAQ (reference sequence). The CDR3 DNA reads as TGTGCCAGCAGCGACAGGGAGACGGAAGATGGCTACACCTTC. Protein: CASSDRETEDGYTF.

This chain connects TRBV2 to TRBJ1-2; perhaps TRBD1 as D (5 bases). Germline CDR1 SNHLY, CDR2 FYNNEI. This CDR3 is 18 amino acids long. Trimming left V 5 bases short and J 2 bases short, with 24 bases between. The CDR3 reads CASSTPSRQTKGNYGYTF. The CDR3 bases are TGTGCCAGCAGTACCCCGTCGAGACAGACAAAGGGGAACTATGGCTACACCTTC.

This rearrangement joins TRBV27 to TRBJ1-4, with TRBD1 matching 12 bases. From germline, CDR1 is MNHEY and CDR2 SMNVEV (reference sequence). The CDR3 is made up of 19 amino acids. V lost 3 bases to trimming and J lost 8 bases; unmatched junction nucleotides: 16. CDR3 sequence reads: CASSLRPGQGALRVEKLFF. As DNA, the CDR3 is TGTGCCAGCAGTTTGCGCCCGGGACAGGGGGCCCTACGTGTAGAAAAACTGTTTTTT.

This chain uses TRBV13 with TRBJ1-1; possibly TRBD1 for D (6 bases). Trimming removed 1 base at V and 10 bases at J, with 10 bases between. This CDR3 comprises 12 residues. The germline V gene encodes CDR1 PRHDT and CDR2 FYEKMQ (reference sequence). The CDR3 is CASSLVRGGAFF. In DNA form, the CDR3 reads TGTGCCAGCAGCTTAGTTAGAGGGGGAGCTTTCTTT. The full variable domain, completed using reference TRBV13 and TRBJ1-1, is AAGVIQSPRHLIKEKRETATLKCYPIPRHDTVYWYQQGPGQDPQFLISFYEKMQSDKGSIPDRFSAQQFSDYHSELNMSSLELGDSALYFCASSLVRGGAFFGQGTRLTVV.

The chain is built from TRBV4-3 and TRBJ2-7; D is uncertain. The CDR3 runs 14 residues. The germline gives CDR1 LGHNA, CDR2 YSLEER. V shed 4 bases and J shed 0 bases, with 10 bases lying between them. The CDR3, as DNA: TGCGCCAGCAGCCCTGAAAGATTCTCCTACGAGCAGTACTTC. This codes for CASSPERFSYEQYF.

This sequence joins TRBV7-9 and TRBJ2-7; 9 bases are a match to TRBD2. Germline CDR1 is SEHNR and CDR2 is FQNEAQ (reference sequence). The ends lost 2 bases at V and 4 bases at J; junction bases unmatched: 6. CDR3 size: 15 residues. This chain's CDR3 is CASSLPGTSRYEQYF. CDR3 nucleotide sequence: TGTGCCAGCAGCTTACCCGGGACTAGCAGATACGAGCAGTACTTC.

V is TRBV28 and J is TRBJ1-1; D call uncertain. Germline assignment: CDR1 MDHEN and CDR2 SYDVKM. V was shortened by 7 bases and J by 1 base, with 19 bases between the two germline ends. The length of the CDR3 is 16 residues. Here the CDR3 reads CASNTVREVPNTEAFF. The CDR3 bases are TGTGCCAGCAACACCGTACGAGAGGTACCGAACACTGAAGCTTTCTTT.

On this clone: One base separates it from a far larger clone, so it is likely a read error. Within the sample, other DNA sequences also encode this same CDR3. V and J are TRBV11-2 and TRBJ2-7; D is uncertain. Germline CDR1 is SGHAT and CDR2 is FQNNGV. The germline V and J ends were trimmed by 1 base and 4 bases, with 5 bases remaining between them. The CDR3 runs 12 residues. The CDR3 is CASSLGVYEQYF. Here the CDR3 DNA reads TGTGCCAGCAGCTTAGGCGTTTACGAGCAGTACTTC.

The V call is TRBV7-9, the J call TRBJ1-2; 8 nucleotides match TRBD1. V trimming: 2 bases; J trimming: 2 bases; junction bases outside the gene matches: 16. CDR1 is SEHNR, CDR2 FQNEAQ, per germline (reference sequence). This CDR3 has 19 residues. The CDR3: CASSLSYPTGTGPNYGYTF. As DNA, the CDR3 is TGTGCCAGCAGCTTATCCTATCCGACCGGGACAGGCCCCAACTATGGCTACACCTTC.

The V and J genes are TRBV5-3 and TRBJ1-6; D perhaps matches TRBD1 (6 bases). TRBV5-3 is annotated as an ORF whose role is uncertain. V was clipped by 2 bases and J by 1 base, with 22 bases between them. The CDR3 has 20 residues. CDR3 sequence (DNA): TGTGCCAGAAGCTTAATTACCGGGACACCAAGGGGATCCTATAATTCACCCCTCCACTTT. This translates into CARSLITGTPRGSYNSPLHF.

CDR3 DNA sequence: TGTGCCAGCACCTTTGGGGGCACTGAAGCTTTCTTT. This codes for CASTFGGTEAFF. The chain combines TRBV5-6 with TRBJ1-1, with a possible D match to TRBD1 (5 bases). This CDR3 spans 12 amino acids. The germline V and J ends were trimmed by 6 bases and 4 bases, with 10 bases remaining between them. Germline V lookup: CDR1 SGHDT, CDR2 YYEEEE.

Many counts were recorded for this clone. The chain employs TRBV5-6 and TRBJ1-2, with D perhaps matching TRBD1 (6 bases). This CDR3 is 14 amino acids long. Germline V gene lookup returns CDR1 SGHDT and CDR2 YYEEEE. V was pared by 4 bases and J by 6 bases, with 16 bases between. The CDR3 reads CASSHPPGAHGYTF. CDR3 coding DNA: TGTGCCAGCAGCCACCCCCCGGGGGCCCATGGCTACACCTTC.

This sequence joins TRBV28 and TRBJ1-5; no definite D call. The V gene's germline CDR1 is MDHEN and CDR2 SYDVKM. This CDR3 has 12 residues. Trimming shortened V by 9 bases and J by 7 bases, and 13 bases separated the two germline ends. CDR3 in amino acids: CASPEGNQPQHF. In DNA form, the CDR3 reads TGTGCCAGTCCGGAAGGGAACCAGCCCCAGCATTTT.

The V call is TRBV7-6, the J call TRBJ1-1; TRBD1 agrees at 7 bases. Trimming cost V 4 bases and J 8 bases; bases outside gene matches: 4. Germline V gene lookup returns CDR1 SGHVS and CDR2 FNYEAQ. The CDR3 is made up of 12 amino acids. CDR3: CASSSGQAEAFF. The CDR3 nucleotides read TGTGCCAGCAGCTCCGGACAGGCGGAAGCTTTCTTT.

The V call is TRBV2, the J call TRBJ2-7; 11 bases are a match to TRBD1. Looked up from germline, CDR1 is SNHLY and CDR2 is FYNNEI. The CDR3 spans 15 residues. V shed 7 bases and J 2 bases; nucleotides not matched to a gene: 7. This CDR3 reads CASTMDRGPAYEQYF. CDR3 nucleotides: TGTGCCAGCACCATGGACAGGGGGCCGGCCTACGAGCAGTACTTC.